This T cell receptor beta chain was recorded in a study of cytomegalovirus exposure and HLA in healthy donors. The sample holds a few counts of this clone. Its antigen is not known. Regarding the study as a whole: The study listed some 160 cytomegalovirus-associated TCR beta chains.

Method: immunoSEQ multiplex PCR; TCRdb's copy keeps in-frame clones and lacks some. The sample has some 130,000 clones, about 80% seen once; the top ten hold about 32%. CDR3 length: 14 residues. The germline V gene encodes CDR1 SGHRS and CDR2 YFSETQ. The V and J ends lost 4 bases and 7 bases, in that order; junction bases with no gene match: 4. This clonotype originated in a man aged 25-45 years in good health and CMV-seropositive. The rearrangement joins TRBV5-1 to TRBJ1-6; TRBD1 matches 8 bases. The sequenced material came from PBMCs. The CDR3 bases are TGCGCCAGCAGCCCCGGACAGGGAAATTCACCCCTCCACTTT. Amino acid sequence: CASSPGQGNSPLHF.